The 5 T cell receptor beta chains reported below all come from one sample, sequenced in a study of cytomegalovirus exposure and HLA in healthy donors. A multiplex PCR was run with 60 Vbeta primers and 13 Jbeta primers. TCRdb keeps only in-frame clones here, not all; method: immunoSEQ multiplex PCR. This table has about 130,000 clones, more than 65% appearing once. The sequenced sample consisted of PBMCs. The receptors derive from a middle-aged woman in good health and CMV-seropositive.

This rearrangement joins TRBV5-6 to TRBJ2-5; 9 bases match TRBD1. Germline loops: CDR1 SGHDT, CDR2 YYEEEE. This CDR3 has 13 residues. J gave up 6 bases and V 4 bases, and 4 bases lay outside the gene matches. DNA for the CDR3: TGTGCCAGCAGCCCTGGACAGGGGAAGACCCAGTACTTC. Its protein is CASSPGQGKTQYF.

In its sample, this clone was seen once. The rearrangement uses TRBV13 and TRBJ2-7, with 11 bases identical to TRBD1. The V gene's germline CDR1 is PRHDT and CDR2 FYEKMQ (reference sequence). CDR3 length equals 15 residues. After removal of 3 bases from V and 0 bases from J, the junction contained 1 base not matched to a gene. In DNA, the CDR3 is TGTGCCAGCAGCTTTGGGACAGGGGGCTCCTACGAGCAGTACTTC. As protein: CASSFGTGGSYEQYF.

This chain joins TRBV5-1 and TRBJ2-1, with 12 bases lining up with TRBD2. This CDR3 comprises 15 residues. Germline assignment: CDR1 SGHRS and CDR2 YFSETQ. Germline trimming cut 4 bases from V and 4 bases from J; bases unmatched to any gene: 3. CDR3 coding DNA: TGCGCCAGCAGCACCACTAGCGGGAGGTACAATGAGCAGTTCTTC. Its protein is CASSTTSGRYNEQFF.

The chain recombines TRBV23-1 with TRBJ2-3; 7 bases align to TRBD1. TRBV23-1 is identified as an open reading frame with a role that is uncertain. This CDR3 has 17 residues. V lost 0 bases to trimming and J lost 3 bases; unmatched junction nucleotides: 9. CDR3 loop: CASSQSVRGGRTDTQYF. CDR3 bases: TGCGCCAGCAGTCAATCGGTTCGAGGGGGCCGGACAGATACGCAGTATTTT.

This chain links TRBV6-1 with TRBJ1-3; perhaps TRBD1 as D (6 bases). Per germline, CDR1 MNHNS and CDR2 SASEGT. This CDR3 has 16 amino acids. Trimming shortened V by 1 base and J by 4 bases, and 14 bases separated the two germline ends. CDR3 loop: CASSEEQGMRGNTIYF. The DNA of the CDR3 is TGTGCCAGCAGTGAAGAACAGGGAATGCGCGGAAACACCATATATTTT.